Below, one T cell receptor (beta chain) is given with its context. Assay: immunoSEQ multiplex PCR; the TCRdb copy retains only in-frame clones and omits some. The sample yields some 200,000 clones, roughly 90% seen once. These data come from a study of blood T cell repertoires in COVID-19. In terms of age and location, participants ranged from roughly 18 to 90 years and lived in about two dozen US areas. Assignment of participants to cohorts was predicated upon participant-reported clinical history. The CDR3 is 14 residues long. Germline CDR1 and CDR2: MGHDK and SYGVNS. With 0 bases removed from V and 5 bases from J, the gap between germline ends came to 10 bases.

The TCR was taken from a woman in her thirties who had recovered from COVID-19. The chain recombines TRBV25-1 with TRBJ1-1; D is unclear. Sequencing input: PBMCs or T cells enriched from blood (not recorded which). CDR3 residues: CASSEYGGRTEAFF. The CDR3 coding sequence is TGTGCCAGCAGTGAATACGGCGGGAGGACTGAAGCTTTCTTT.